One and the same sample provided the 21 T cell receptor beta chains below, sequenced in a study of T cell changes during pregnancy in multiple sclerosis. The data were produced by immunoSEQ multiplex PCR, yet TCRdb's version contains in-frame clones alone and is incomplete. The sample contains 80,000 or so clones, 90% to 95% of which appear only once. The sample in question was peripheral blood, obtained in the second trimester of pregnancy. These receptors came from a female donor in good health, enrolled as a control in a pregnancy study.

This chain joins TRBV27 and TRBJ2-1; 8 bases fit TRBD2. The junction had 3 bases not matched to a gene; V was cut back by 8 bases and J by 0 bases. The CDR3 is 14 amino acids. Per the germline V gene, CDR1 is MNHEY and CDR2 is SMNVEV (reference sequence). The DNA for the CDR3 is TGTGCCAGCTCGGCGGGAGGCTCCTACAATGAGCAGTTCTTC. This translates into CASSAGGSYNEQFF.

This rearrangement joins TRBV6-6 to TRBJ1-4; possibly TRBD1 for D (5 bases). Trimming stripped 11 bases from V and 6 bases from J, with 16 bases between. The CDR3 totals 13 residues. Germline loops: CDR1 MNHNY, CDR2 SVGAGI (reference sequence). The CDR3 reads CAVGRGGDEKLFF. The DNA for the CDR3 is TGTGCCGTAGGCCGGGGCGGGGATGAAAAACTGTTTTTT.

This clone was detected only once. This chain connects TRBV7-9 to TRBJ2-2; D perhaps matches TRBD1 (6 bases). This CDR3 region has 16 residues. Germline-derived CDR1 and CDR2 are SEHNR and FQNEAQ (reference sequence). V was trimmed by 4 bases and J by 6 bases, leaving 18 bases between them. The CDR3: CASSSTRAPGAGELFF. The CDR3 DNA follows: TGTGCCAGCAGCTCCACAAGGGCTCCAGGGGCCGGGGAGCTGTTTTTT.

Concerning this clone: Mismatch with germline at one junction end may stem from a read error. V gene TRBV2 combines with J gene TRBJ2-5, with 8 bases identical to TRBD2. The germline V gene encodes CDR1 SNHLY and CDR2 FYNNEI. The CDR3 is made up of 12 amino acids. The CDR3: CASRERGETQYF. The CDR3 DNA sequence: TGTGCCAGCCGTGAGCGGGGGGAGACCCAGTACTTC.

The CDR3 bases are TGTGCCACCAGCCCGGCGGGCAGGTCGTCAGATACGCAGTATTTT. It encodes CATSPAGRSSDTQYF. The V call is TRBV15, the J call TRBJ2-3, with a tentative D call TRBD2 (5 bases). The CDR3 runs 15 residues. The ends were cut back, 5 bases at V and 4 bases at J, with 16 bases in the middle. Germline CDR1 and CDR2: LNHNV and YYDKDF (reference sequence).

This chain joins TRBV29-1 and TRBJ2-7; D is uncertain. Trimming took 4 bases from V and 0 from J, leaving 13 bases between them. Germline V lookup: CDR1 SQVTM, CDR2 ANQGSEA. This CDR3 is built from 14 residues. CDR3 nucleotides: TGCAGCGTTGGCGAGCGCACGAGCTCCTACGAGCAGTACTTC. This gives the protein CSVGERTSSYEQYF.

This clone is a singleton in its sample. The J gene is TRBJ2-7, the V gene TRBV6-1; D not resolved. Germline V lookup: CDR1 MNHNS, CDR2 SASEGT. The V end was cut by 1 base, the J end by 8 bases, with 12 bases between. The CDR3 contains 13 residues. As DNA, the CDR3 is TGTGCCAGCAGTGAAGAACGCGGAAGTCAGCAGTACTTC. Amino acid sequence: CASSEERGSQQYF.

The chain couples TRBV29-1 to TRBJ2-7; TRBD1 matches at 7 bases. This CDR3 contains 13 residues. Germline CDR1 SQVTM, CDR2 ANQGSEA. Trimming took 6 bases from V and 2 from J; bases not matched to a gene: 7. The CDR3 DNA reads as TGCAGCGTCTCACAGGGGTTAACCTACGAGCAGTACTTC. Residues: CSVSQGLTYEQYF.

The chain uses TRBV29-1 and TRBJ2-2; no definite D call. Trimming took 1 base from V and 6 from J, leaving 6 bases between them. CDR1 and CDR2 (germline): SQVTM, ANQGSEA. CDR3 size: 12 residues. DNA of the CDR3: TGCAGCGTTGAAGTCGAGGCCGGGGAGCTGTTTTTT. Protein: CSVEVEAGELFF.

This clone was detected once. V gene TRBV6-5 combines with J gene TRBJ1-6, with 9 bases that match TRBD1. The CDR3 consists of 14 residues. Germline CDR1 MNHEY, CDR2 SVGAGI. Losses at the gene ends were 6 bases for V and 10 bases for J; bases not matched to a gene: 7. CDR3 residues: CASSRDREESPLHF. The CDR3 bases are TGTGCCAGCAGCCGGGACAGGGAGGAATCACCCCTCCACTTT.

This clone appeared a single time. This chain uses TRBV6-1 with TRBJ1-5, with a weak D call TRBD1 (6 bases). CDR3 length: 15 residues. V was shortened by 3 bases and J by 3 bases, with 12 bases between the two germline ends. CDR1 is MNHNS and CDR2 is SASEGT in the germline V gene. In DNA form, the CDR3 reads TGTGCCAGCAGTGAGCTCAGGGGACCCAATCAGCCCCAGCATTTT. Residues: CASSELRGPNQPQHF.

The gene calls are TRBV7-2 and TRBJ2-7; perhaps TRBD2 as D (5 bases). In germline, CDR1 is SGHTA, CDR2 FQGNSA. Trimming shortened V by 5 bases and J by 2 bases, and 16 bases separated the two germline ends. The CDR3 has 15 amino acids. The CDR3 here is CASSEGKVGPYEQYF. The DNA of the CDR3 is TGTGCCAGCAGCGAGGGTAAGGTGGGCCCCTACGAGCAGTACTTC.

The V gene is TRBV13, the J gene TRBJ2-2, with 10 bases lining up with TRBD2. This CDR3 spans 15 amino acids. Germline assignment: CDR1 PRHDT and CDR2 FYEKMQ (reference sequence). V dropped 0 bases and J dropped 6; count of bases not matched to a gene: 1. The CDR3 loop is CASSLGTSGSGELFF. CDR3 DNA sequence: TGTGCCAGCAGCTTAGGGACTAGCGGGTCCGGGGAGCTGTTTTTT. The variable domain in full, with the rest retrieved from reference TRBV13 and TRBJ2-2, is AAGVIQSPRHLIKEKRETATLKCYPIPRHDTVYWYQQGPGQDPQFLISFYEKMQSDKGSIPDRFSAQQFSDYHSELNMSSLELGDSALYFCASSLGTSGSGELFFGEGSRLTVL.

CDR3 bases: TGCGCCAGCAGTGAGCCGGGCTACGAGCAGTACTTC. Protein: CASSEPGYEQYF. This sequence joins TRBV10-2 and TRBJ2-7; unclear D gene. Germline V CDR1 and CDR2: WSHSY, SAAADI. The CDR3 spans 12 residues. With 2 bases removed from V and 3 bases from J, the gap between germline ends came to 5 bases.

This rearrangement joins TRBV28 to TRBJ2-2; TRBD2 might be the D (5 bases). CDR3 size: 15 residues. The V end lost 2 bases, the J end lost 1 base, and 8 bases lay between the germline ends. Germline CDR1 reads MDHEN; CDR2 reads SYDVKM. CDR3 coding DNA: TGTGCCAGCAGTTTAGGCGGAGGGAACACCGGGGAGCTGTTTTTT. Protein: CASSLGGGNTGELFF.

This clone came up once. The chain is built from TRBV6-5 and TRBJ2-5, with a weak D call TRBD2 (6 bases). V lost 2 bases, J lost 5 bases, and 18 bases lay in between. Germline CDR1 is MNHEY and CDR2 is SVGAGI. The CDR3 consists of 16 residues. The CDR3 coding sequence is TGTGCCAGCAGTTACCACTCGGGGGAAGGAGGGGAGACCCAGTACTTC. This encodes CASSYHSGEGGETQYF.

The CDR3 DNA reads TGTGCCAGCAGCTTATCGGGACAGGGCACAGATACGCAGTATTTT. Translation: CASSLSGQGTDTQYF. The gene calls are TRBV5-4 and TRBJ2-3; TRBD1 matches 8 bases. With V trimmed by 2 bases and J by 1 base, 3 bases remained unmatched. The CDR3 is made up of 15 amino acids. From germline, CDR1 is SGHNT and CDR2 YYREEE (reference sequence).

V and J are TRBV5-1 and TRBJ1-2; 9 bases line up with TRBD1. Losses at the gene ends were 5 bases for V and 8 bases for J; bases not matched to a gene: 10. The germline gives CDR1 SGHRS, CDR2 YFSETQ. This CDR3 is built from 14 residues. Here the CDR3 reads CASSPTHRGHGYTF. The CDR3 DNA sequence: TGCGCCAGCAGTCCCACCCACAGGGGGCACGGCTACACCTTC.

This clone was seen just once. DNA of the CDR3: TGTGCCAGCAGCCCCGGGACCGTTAGGGGGATTGAGCAGTTCTTC. Its translation is CASSPGTVRGIEQFF. The V and J genes are TRBV2 and TRBJ2-1; D may be TRBD1 (6 bases). This CDR3 has 15 residues. Germline CDR1 SNHLY, CDR2 FYNNEI. V lost 6 bases and J 9 bases, leaving 21 bases between the germline ends.

The V gene is TRBV5-1, the J gene TRBJ2-1; D call uncertain. CDR3 size: 15 residues. V was clipped by 3 bases and J by 1 base, with 11 bases between them. Germline CDR1 and CDR2: SGHRS and YFSETQ. CDR3 amino acids: CASSSGVASYNEQFF. For the CDR3, the DNA is TGCGCCAGCAGCTCCGGAGTAGCATCCTACAATGAGCAGTTCTTC.

This clone was seen only once. The rearrangement uses TRBV27 and TRBJ2-3; perhaps TRBD1 as D (5 bases). The CDR3 has 17 residues. Trimming stripped 8 bases from V and 2 bases from J, with 23 bases between. The V gene's germline CDR1 is MNHEY and CDR2 SMNVEV (reference sequence). In DNA, the CDR3 is TGTGCCAGCGGAACTTGGGGCCCCCTTTTTTACACAGATACGCAGTATTTT. It yields the protein CASGTWGPLFYTDTQYF.